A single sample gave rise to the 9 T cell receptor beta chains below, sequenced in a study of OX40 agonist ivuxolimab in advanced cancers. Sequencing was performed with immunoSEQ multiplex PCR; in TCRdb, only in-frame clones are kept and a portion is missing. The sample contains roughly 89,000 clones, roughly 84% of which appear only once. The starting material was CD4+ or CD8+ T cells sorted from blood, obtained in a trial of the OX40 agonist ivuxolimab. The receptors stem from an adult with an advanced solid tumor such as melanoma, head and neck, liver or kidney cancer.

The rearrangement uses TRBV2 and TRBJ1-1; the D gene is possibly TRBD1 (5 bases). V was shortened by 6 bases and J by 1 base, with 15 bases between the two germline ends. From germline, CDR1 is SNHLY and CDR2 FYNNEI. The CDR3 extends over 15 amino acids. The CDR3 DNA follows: TGTGCCAGCAGGTGGGAACAGGTACAGAACACTGAAGCTTTCTTT. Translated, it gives CASRWEQVQNTEAFF.

The CDR3 bases are TGCGCCAGCGGAACTGGACTAGCGGGCAGCCACGAGCAGTACTTC. Translation: CASGTGLAGSHEQYF. The chain employs TRBV5-1 and TRBJ2-7; 11 bases map to TRBD2. Germline CDR1 and CDR2: SGHRS and YFSETQ. This CDR3 comprises 15 residues. The V segment lost 7 bases and the J segment 5 bases; nucleotides outside the gene matches: 11. Filled out from reference TRBV5-1 and TRBJ2-7, the complete variable domain reads KAGVTQTPRYLIKTRGQQVTLSCSPISGHRSVSWYQQTPGQGLQFLFEYFSETQRNKGNFPGRFSGRQFSNSRSEMNVSTLELGDSALYLCASGTGLAGSHEQYFGPGTRLTVT.

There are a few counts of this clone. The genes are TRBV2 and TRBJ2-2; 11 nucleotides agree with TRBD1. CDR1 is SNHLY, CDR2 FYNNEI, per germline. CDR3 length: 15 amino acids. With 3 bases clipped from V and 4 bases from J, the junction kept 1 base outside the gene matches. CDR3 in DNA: TGTGCCAGCAGTGATGGGACAGGGGGCACCGGGGAGCTGTTTTTT. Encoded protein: CASSDGTGGTGELFF.

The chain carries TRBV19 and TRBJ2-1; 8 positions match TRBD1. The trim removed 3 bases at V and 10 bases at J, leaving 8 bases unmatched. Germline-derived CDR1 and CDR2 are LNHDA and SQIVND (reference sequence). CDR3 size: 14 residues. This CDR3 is CASSIGTGPFEQFF. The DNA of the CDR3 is TGTGCCAGTAGTATTGGGACAGGTCCATTCGAGCAGTTCTTC.

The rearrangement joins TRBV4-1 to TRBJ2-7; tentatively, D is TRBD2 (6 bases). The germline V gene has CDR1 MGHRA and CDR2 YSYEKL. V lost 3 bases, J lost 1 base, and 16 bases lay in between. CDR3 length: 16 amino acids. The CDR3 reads CASSHRRTSQSYEQYF. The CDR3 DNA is TGCGCCAGCAGCCACCGGAGAACTAGCCAGTCCTACGAGCAGTACTTC.

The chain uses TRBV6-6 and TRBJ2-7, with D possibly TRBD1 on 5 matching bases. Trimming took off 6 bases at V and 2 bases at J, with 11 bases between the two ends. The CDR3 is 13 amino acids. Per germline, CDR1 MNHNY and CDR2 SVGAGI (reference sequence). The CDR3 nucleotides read TGTGCCAGCAGCTTAGCAGGGACCTACGAGCAGTACTTC. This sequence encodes CASSLAGTYEQYF.

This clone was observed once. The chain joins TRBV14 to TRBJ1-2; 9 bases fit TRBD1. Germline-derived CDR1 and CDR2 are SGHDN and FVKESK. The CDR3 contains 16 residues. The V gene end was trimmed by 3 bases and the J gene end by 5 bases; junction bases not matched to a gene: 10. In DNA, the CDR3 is TGTGCCAGCAGCCATCCCCCGGGACAGGGTAATTATGGCTACACCTTC. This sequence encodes CASSHPPGQGNYGYTF.

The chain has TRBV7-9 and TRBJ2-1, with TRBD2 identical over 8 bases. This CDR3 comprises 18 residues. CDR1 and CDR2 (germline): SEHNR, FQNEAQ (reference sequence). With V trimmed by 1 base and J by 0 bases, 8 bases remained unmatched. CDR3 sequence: CASSLGAGEGGSYNEQFF. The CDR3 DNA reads TGTGCCAGCAGCTTAGGAGCGGGAGAGGGTGGCTCCTACAATGAGCAGTTCTTC. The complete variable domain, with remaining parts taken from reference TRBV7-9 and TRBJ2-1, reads DTGVSQNPRHKITKRGQNVTFRCDPISEHNRLYWYRQTLGQGPEFLTYFQNEAQLEKSRLLSDRFSAERPKGSFSTLEIQRTEQGDSAMYLCASSLGAGEGGSYNEQFFGPGTRLTVL.

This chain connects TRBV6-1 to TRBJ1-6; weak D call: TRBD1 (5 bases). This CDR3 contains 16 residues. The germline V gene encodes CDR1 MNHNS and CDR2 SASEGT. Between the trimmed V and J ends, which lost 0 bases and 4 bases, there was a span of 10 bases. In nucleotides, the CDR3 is TGTGCCAGCAGTGAAGCGCGTCGACAGTATAATTCACCCCTCCACTTT. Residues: CASSEARRQYNSPLHF.